This T cell receptor beta chain was captured in a study of CD8 T cells in Susac syndrome. V was cut by 6 bases and J by 4 bases, with 13 bases left in between. Germline V gene data show CDR1 as SGHDT and CDR2 as YYEEEE. The CDR3 loop spans 14 amino acids. CD8+ and CD4+ T cells from blood underwent TCR beta sequencing. TEMRA cells were FACS-enriched, with CD8+ and CD4+ T cells isolated negatively. It was with random hexamers that 0.5 to 1 ug RNA was reverse transcribed. The immunoSEQ assay covered 54 Vbeta and 13 Jbeta segments for CDR3. Each CDR3 protein is one row after TCRdb ran MiXCR on the immunoSEQ multiplex PCR reads. The table has fewer than 250,000 distinct CDR3 sequences, approximately 90% seen once.

The receptor was isolated from a human donor with multiple sclerosis. The sample comprised CD8+ T cells from PBMCs. V gene TRBV5-6 combines with J gene TRBJ1-4; D remains unclear. The CDR3 DNA is TGTGCCAGCACCCTGTGGAGCCTTAATGAAAAACTGTTTTTT. Protein: CASTLWSLNEKLFF.